The source of this T cell receptor (beta chain) is a study of blood T cell repertoires in COVID-19 (dated by TCRdb to about 2020). Regarding the research as a whole: Samples from collaborators originated in the United States, Italy and Spain and spanned both the acute and convalescent phases of COVID-19. The material from the prospective study consisted of cDNA or gDNA derived from T cells, B-cell-depleted T cells, or PBMCs. A freely available public database, intended as a resource for researchers studying the immune response to SARS-CoV-2, is where the repertoires were released. The dataset comprised deeply sampled blood TCRbeta repertoires from subjects exposed to, actively infected with, or recovered from COVID-19. The samples were drawn from the first 160 participants of the ongoing ImmuneRACE study and from roughly 1,300 subjects provided by 6 global collaborators. Nearly every sample came with metadata listing a de-identified subject ID, COVID-19 status, age in years and sex. Where HLA class I and class II types were available, the types were taken from metadata supplied by the sample provider, not from assay-based typing.

From its cysteine to its phenylalanine, the CDR3 spans 15 amino acids. The sequence is cut down to CDR3 DNA, 45 bases in frame from base 1. V has 6 bases trimmed and J has 5 bases trimmed; junction bases matching no gene number 10. From the germline V gene (reference sequence), CDR1 is MNHEY and CDR2 is SMNVEV. The paper's findings and limits, for the study overall: Clinical and demographic metadata were provided uncurated, with the amount varying by source and participant.

One collaborating source in Seattle enrolled patients while the patients were actively infected and followed the patients over time throughout the course of disease. Collaborating institutions collected whole blood in K2EDTA tubes following their own protocols. Collaborator samples were shipped for TCRbeta analysis as frozen whole blood, isolated PBMCs, or DNA extracted from either sample type. This clone appeared a few times. The antigen this receptor binds is unknown. Base qualities were left out, and no much larger clone turns up one base away. The immunoSEQ Assay, a bias-controlled multiplex PCR, was used to amplify TCRbeta CDR3 regions from genomic DNA. The authors' analysis ran thus. The number of nucleated cells in each sample was estimated by amplification of reference gene primers within the assay. To quantify the absolute abundance of each unique TCRbeta CDR3 rearrangement, sequence reads were collapsed and filtered. For each sample, productive Simpson clonality was calculated by taking the square root of Simpson's diversity index across productive rearrangements. TCRdb retrieved this table from immuneACCESS and kept in-frame rearrangements only. Not all clones are present; in checked studies, unresolved V genes account for under half, and no reason is known for the remainder. V, J and clone size reflect that table, while D and trimming were determined from the DNA. A total of about 420,000 clones appear in this sample, 85% to 90% of them only once. Roughly 0.78% of the sample is held by the ten biggest clonotypes.

The sequence was obtained from a man aged 18 to 35 with COVID-19, enrolled during active disease. The rearrangement joined TRBV27 to TRBJ2-7, with 10 central nucleotides matching TRBD1. The specimen was peripheral blood. In nucleotide form, the sequence is TGTGCCAGCAGCTCTTCTGGGACAGGGGAAAACGAGCAGTACTTC. It codes for CASSSSGTGENEQYF.